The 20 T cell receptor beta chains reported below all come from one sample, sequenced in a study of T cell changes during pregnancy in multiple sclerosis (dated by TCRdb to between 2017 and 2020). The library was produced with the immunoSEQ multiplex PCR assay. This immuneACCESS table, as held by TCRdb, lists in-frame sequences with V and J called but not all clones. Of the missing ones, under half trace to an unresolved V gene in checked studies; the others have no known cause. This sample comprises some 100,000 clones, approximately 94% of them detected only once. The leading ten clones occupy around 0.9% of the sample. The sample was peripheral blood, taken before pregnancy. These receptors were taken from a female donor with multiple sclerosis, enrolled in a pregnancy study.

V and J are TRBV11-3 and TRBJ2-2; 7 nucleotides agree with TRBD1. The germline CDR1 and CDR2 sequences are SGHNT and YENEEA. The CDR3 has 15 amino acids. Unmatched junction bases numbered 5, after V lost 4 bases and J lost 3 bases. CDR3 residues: CASSSSGTDTGELFF. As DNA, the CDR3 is TGTGCCAGCAGCTCGTCCGGGACAGACACCGGGGAGCTGTTTTTT.

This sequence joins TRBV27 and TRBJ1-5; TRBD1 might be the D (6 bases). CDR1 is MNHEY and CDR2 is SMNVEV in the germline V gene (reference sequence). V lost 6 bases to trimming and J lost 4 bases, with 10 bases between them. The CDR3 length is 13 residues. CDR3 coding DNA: TGTGCCAGCAGAGGGACACCAAATCAGCCCCAGCATTTT. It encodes CASRGTPNQPQHF.

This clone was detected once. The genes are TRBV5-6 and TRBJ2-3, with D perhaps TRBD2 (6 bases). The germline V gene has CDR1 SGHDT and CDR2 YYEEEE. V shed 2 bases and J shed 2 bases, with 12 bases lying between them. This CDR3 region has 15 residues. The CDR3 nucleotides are TGTGCCAGCAGCTTTAACGGCGGGAACACAGATACGCAGTATTTT. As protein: CASSFNGGNTDTQYF.

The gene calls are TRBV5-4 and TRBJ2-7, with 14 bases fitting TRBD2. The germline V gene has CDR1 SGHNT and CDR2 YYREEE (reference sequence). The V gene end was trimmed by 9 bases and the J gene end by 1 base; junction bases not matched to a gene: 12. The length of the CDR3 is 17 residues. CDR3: CATPPGLAGGASYEQYF. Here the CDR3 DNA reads TGTGCCACCCCTCCCGGACTAGCGGGAGGCGCTTCCTACGAGCAGTACTTC.

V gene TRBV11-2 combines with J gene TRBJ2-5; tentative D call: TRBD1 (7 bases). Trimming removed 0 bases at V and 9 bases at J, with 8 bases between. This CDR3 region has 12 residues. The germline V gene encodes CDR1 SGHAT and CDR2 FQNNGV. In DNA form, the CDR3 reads TGTGCCAGCAGCTTAGACAGGGGGGCCCAGTACTTC. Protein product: CASSLDRGAQYF.

The CDR3 reads CASSSPRAGFHHEQYF. The CDR3 region has the DNA TGTGCCAGCAGCTCCCCTCGGGCGGGGTTCCATCACGAGCAGTACTTC. The V call is TRBV28, the J call TRBJ2-7; D perhaps matches TRBD2 (6 bases). Germline V lookup: CDR1 MDHEN, CDR2 SYDVKM. With 6 bases removed from V and 5 bases from J, the gap between germline ends came to 23 bases. This CDR3 region has 16 residues. The complete variable domain, with remaining parts taken from reference TRBV28 and TRBJ2-7, reads DVKVTQSSRYLVKRTGEKVFLECVQDMDHENMFWYRQDPGLGLRLIYFSYDVKMKEKGDIPEGYSVSREKKERFSLILESASTNQTSMYLCASSSPRAGFHHEQYFGPGTRLTVT.

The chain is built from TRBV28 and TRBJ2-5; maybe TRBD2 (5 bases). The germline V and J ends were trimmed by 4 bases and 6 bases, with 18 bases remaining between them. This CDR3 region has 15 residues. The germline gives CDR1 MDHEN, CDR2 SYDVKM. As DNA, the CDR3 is TGTGCCAGCAGTTGGAAAGGGAGTAAGGCGAAGACCCAGTACTTC. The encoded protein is CASSWKGSKAKTQYF.

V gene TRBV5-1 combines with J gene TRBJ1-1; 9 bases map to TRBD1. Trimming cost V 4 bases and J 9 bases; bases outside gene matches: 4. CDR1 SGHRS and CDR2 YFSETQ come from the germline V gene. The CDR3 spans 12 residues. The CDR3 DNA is TGCGCCAGCAGCGCCGGGACAGGGAAAGCTTTCTTT. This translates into CASSAGTGKAFF.

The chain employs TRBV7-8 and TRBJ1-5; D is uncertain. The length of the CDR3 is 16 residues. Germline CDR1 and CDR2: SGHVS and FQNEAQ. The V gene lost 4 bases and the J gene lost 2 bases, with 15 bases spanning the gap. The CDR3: CASSSRRSGGNQPQHF. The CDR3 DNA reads TGTGCCAGCAGCTCAAGGCGGTCCGGGGGCAATCAGCCCCAGCATTTT.

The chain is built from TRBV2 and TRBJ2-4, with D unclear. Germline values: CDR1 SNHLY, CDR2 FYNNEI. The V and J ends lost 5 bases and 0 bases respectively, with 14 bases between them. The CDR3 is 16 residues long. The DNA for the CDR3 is TGTGCCAGCAGTCCCTTCTGGCCCTTAGCCAAAAACATTCAGTACTTC. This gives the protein CASSPFWPLAKNIQYF.

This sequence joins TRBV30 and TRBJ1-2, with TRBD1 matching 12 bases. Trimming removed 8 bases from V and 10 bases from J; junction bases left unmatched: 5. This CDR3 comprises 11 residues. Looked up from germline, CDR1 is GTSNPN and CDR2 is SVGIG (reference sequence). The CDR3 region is CAGTGGRDYTF. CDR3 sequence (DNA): TGTGCCGGGACAGGGGGCCGGGACTACACCTTC.

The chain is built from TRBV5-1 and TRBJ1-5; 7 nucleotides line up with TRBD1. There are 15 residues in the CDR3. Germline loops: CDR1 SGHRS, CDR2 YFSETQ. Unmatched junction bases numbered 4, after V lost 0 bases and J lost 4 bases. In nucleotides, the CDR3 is TGCGCCAGCAGCTTGGACAGGGGCCCAAATCAGCCCCAGCATTTT. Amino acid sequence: CASSLDRGPNQPQHF.

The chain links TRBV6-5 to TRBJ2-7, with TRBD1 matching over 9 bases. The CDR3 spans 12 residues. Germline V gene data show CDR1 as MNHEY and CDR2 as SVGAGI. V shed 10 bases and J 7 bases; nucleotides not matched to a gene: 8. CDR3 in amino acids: CATGDRDGEQYF. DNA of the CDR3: TGTGCCACCGGGGACAGGGACGGGGAGCAGTACTTC.

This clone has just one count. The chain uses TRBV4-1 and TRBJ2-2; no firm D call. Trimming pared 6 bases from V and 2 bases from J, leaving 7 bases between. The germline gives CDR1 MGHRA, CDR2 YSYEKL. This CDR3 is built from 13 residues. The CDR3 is CASRQINTGELFF. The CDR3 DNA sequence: TGCGCCAGCAGACAGATAAACACCGGGGAGCTGTTTTTT.

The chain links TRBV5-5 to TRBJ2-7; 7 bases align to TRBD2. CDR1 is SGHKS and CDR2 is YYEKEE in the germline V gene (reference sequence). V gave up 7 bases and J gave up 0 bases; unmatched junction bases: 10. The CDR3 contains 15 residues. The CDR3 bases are TGTGCCAGCCCCAAGCGGCTAGCGGCCTCCTACGAGCAGTACTTC. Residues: CASPKRLAASYEQYF.

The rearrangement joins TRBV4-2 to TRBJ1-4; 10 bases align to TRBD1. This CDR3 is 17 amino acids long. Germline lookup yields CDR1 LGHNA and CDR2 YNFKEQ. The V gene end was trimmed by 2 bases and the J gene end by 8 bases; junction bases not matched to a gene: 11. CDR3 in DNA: TGTGCCAGCAGCCAAAATCCTCCCGGGACAGGGGCGGAAAAACTGTTTTTT. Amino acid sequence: CASSQNPPGTGAEKLFF.

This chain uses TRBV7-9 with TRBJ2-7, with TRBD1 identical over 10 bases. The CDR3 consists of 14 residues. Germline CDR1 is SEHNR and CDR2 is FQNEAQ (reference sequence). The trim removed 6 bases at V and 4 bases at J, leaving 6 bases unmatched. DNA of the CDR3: TGTGCCAGCAGTCCACCGGGACAGGGGTACGAGCAGTACTTC. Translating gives CASSPPGQGYEQYF.

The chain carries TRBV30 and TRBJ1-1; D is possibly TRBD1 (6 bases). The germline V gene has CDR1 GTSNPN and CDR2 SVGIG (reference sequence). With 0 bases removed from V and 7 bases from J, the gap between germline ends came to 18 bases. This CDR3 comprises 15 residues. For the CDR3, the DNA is TGTGCCTGGAGTGTACCTGGGCAGGGGCCTTTTGAAGCTTTCTTT. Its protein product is CAWSVPGQGPFEAFF.

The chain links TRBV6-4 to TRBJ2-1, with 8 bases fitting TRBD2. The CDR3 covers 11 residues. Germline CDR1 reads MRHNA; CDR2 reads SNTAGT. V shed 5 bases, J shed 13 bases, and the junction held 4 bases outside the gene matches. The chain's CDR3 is CASSQAGVQFF. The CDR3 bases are TGTGCCAGCAGTCAAGCGGGAGTTCAGTTCTTC.

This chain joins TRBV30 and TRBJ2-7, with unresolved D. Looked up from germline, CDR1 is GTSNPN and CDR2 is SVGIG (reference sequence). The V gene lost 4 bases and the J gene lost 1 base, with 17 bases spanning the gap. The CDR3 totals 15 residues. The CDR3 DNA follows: TGTGCCTGGATGACCCTAAACCTAGTTTCCTACGAGCAGTACTTC. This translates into CAWMTLNLVSYEQYF.